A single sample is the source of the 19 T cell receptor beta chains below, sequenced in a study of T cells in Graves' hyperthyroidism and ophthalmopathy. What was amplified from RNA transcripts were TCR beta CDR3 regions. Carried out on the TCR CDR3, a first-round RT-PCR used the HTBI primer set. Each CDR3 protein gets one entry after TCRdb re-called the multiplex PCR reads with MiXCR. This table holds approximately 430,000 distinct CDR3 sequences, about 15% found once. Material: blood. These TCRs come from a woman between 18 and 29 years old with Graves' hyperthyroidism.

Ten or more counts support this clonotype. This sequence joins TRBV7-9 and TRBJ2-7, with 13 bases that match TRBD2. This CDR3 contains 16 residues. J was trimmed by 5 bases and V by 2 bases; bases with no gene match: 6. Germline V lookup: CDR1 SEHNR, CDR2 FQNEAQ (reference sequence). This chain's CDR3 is CASSLSRTSGRHEQYF. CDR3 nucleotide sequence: TGTGCCAGCAGCTTATCTAGGACTAGCGGGAGACACGAGCAGTACTTC.

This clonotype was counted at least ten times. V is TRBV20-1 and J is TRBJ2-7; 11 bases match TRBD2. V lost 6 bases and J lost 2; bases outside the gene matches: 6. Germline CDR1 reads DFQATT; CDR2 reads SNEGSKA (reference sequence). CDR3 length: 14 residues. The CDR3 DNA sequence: TGCAGTGCGGGGACTAGCGGAAACACCTACGAGCAGTACTTC. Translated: CSAGTSGNTYEQYF.

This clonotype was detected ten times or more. The CDR3 region has the DNA TGTGCCAGCAGCTCTCTGGGGTGGAACACTGAAGCTTTCTTT. It translates to CASSSLGWNTEAFF. The chain links TRBV5-6 to TRBJ1-1, with D unclear. Germline values: CDR1 SGHDT, CDR2 YYEEEE. Trimming pared 3 bases from V and 1 base from J, leaving 10 bases between. This CDR3 has 14 residues.

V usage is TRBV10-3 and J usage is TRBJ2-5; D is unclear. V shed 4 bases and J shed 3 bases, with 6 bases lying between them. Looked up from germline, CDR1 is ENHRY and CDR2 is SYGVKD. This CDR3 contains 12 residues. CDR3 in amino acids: CAISVGEETQYF. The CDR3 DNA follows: TGTGCCATCAGTGTTGGGGAAGAGACCCAGTACTTC.

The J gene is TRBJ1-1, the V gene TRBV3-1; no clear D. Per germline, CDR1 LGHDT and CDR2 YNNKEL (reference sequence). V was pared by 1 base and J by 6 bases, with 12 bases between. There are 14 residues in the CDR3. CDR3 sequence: CASSQVSGMAEAFF. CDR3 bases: TGTGCCAGCAGCCAAGTCAGCGGGATGGCTGAAGCTTTCTTT.

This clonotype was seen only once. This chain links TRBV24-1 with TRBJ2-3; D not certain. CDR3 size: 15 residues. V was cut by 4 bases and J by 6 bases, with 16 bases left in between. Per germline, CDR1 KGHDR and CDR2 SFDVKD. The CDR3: CATSEEGRISDTQYF. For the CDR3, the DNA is TGTGCCACCAGTGAAGAAGGACGGATTTCGGATACGCAGTATTTT.

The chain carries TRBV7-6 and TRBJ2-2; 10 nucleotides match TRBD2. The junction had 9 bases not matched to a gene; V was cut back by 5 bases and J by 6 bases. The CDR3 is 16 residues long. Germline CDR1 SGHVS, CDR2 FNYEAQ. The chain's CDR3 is CASSLTSGINPGELFF. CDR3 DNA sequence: TGTGCCAGCAGCCTTACTAGCGGGATTAATCCCGGGGAGCTGTTTTTT. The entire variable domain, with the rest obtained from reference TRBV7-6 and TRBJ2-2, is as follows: GAGVSQSPRYKVTKRGQDVALRCDPISGHVSLYWYRQALGQGPEFLTYFNYEAQQDKSGLPNDRFSAERPEGSISTLTIQRTEQRDSAMYRCASSLTSGINPGELFFGEGSRLTVL.

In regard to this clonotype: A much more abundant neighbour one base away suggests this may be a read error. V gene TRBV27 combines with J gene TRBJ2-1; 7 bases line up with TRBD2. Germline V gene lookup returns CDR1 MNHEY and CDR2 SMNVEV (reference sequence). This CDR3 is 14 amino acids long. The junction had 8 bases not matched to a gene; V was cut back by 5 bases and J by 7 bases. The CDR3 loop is CASSRAGARNEQFF. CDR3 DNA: TGTGCCAGCAGTAGGGCGGGAGCCAGGAATGAGCAGTTCTTC.

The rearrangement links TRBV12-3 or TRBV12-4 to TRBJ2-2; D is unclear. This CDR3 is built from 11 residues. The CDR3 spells CGWGNTGELFF. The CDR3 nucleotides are TGTGGATGGGGGAACACCGGGGAGCTGTTTTTT.

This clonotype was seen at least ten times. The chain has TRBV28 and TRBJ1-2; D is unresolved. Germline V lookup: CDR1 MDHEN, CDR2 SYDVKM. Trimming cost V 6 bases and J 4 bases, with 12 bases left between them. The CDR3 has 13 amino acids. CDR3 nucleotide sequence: TGTGCCAGCAGGCAAGGCCGGACCTATGGCTACACCTTC. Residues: CASRQGRTYGYTF.

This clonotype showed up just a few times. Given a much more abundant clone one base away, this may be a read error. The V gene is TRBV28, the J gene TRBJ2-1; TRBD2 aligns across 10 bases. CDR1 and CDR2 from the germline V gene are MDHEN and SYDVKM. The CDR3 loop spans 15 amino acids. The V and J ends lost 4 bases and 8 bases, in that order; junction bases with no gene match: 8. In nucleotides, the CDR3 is TGTGCCAGCAGTTGGTCTAGCGGGAGAGACGATGAGCAGTTCTTC. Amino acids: CASSWSSGRDDEQFF. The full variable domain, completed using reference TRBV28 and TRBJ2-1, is DVKVTQSSRYLVKRTGEKVFLECVQDMDHENMFWYRQDPGLGLRLIYFSYDVKMKEKGDIPEGYSVSREKKERFSLILESASTNQTSMYLCASSWSSGRDDEQFFGPGTRLTVL.

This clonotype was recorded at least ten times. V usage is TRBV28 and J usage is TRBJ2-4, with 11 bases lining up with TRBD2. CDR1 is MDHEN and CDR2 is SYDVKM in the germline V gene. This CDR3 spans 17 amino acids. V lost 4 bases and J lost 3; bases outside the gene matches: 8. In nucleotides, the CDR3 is TGTGCCAGCAGTTACTTTAGCGGGAGGGTGGGCAAAAACATTCAGTACTTC. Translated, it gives CASSYFSGRVGKNIQYF.

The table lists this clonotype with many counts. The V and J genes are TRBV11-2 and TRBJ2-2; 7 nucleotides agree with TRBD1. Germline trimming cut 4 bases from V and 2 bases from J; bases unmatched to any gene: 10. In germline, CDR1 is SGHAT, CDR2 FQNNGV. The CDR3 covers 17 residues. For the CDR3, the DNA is TGTGCCAGCAGCTCAATTAGGGGGCGCGGAAACACCGGGGAGCTGTTTTTT. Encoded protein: CASSSIRGRGNTGELFF.

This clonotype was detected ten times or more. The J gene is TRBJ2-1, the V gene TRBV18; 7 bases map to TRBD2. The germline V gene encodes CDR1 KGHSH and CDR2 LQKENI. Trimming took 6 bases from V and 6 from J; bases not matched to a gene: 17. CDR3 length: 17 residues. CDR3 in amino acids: CASSTGPGTNLPNEQFF. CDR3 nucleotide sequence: TGTGCCAGCTCTACGGGTCCCGGGACTAATCTACCCAATGAGCAGTTCTTC.

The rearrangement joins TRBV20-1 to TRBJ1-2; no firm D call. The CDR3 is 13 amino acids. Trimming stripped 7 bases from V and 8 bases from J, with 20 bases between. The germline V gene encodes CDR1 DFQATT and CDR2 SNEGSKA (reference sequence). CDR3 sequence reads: CSVKEAETRGYTF. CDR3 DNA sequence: TGCAGTGTTAAAGAGGCTGAAACCAGAGGCTACACCTTC.

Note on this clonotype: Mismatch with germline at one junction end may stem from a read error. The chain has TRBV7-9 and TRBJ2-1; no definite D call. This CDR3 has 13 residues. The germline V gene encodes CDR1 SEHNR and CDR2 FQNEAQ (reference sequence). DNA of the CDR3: TGTGCCAGCAGGCATAATCCCTACAATGAGCAGCTCTTC. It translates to CASRHNPYNEQLF.

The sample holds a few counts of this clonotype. The CDR3, as DNA: TGTGCCAGCAGCCCAGGGTGGGTCACAGATACGCAGTATTTT. It is translated as CASSPGWVTDTQYF. V usage is TRBV7-8 and J usage is TRBJ2-3, with D perhaps TRBD1 (5 bases). The germline V gene has CDR1 SGHVS and CDR2 FQNEAQ. Trimming pared 5 bases from V and 2 bases from J, leaving 11 bases between. The CDR3 has 14 amino acids. The entire variable domain, with the rest obtained from reference TRBV7-8 and TRBJ2-3, is as follows: GAGVSQSPRYKVAKRGQDVALRCDPISGHVSLFWYQQALGQGPEFLTYFQNEAQLDKSGLPSDRFFAERPEGSVSTLKIQRTQQEDSAVYLCASSPGWVTDTQYFGPGTRLTVL.

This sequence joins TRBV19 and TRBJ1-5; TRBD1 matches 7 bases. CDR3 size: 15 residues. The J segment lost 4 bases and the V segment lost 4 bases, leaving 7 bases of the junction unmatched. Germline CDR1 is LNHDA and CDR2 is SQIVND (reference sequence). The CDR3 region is CASSSRDSQNQPQHF. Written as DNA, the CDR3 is TGTGCCAGTAGTAGCCGGGACAGCCAAAATCAGCCCCAGCATTTT.

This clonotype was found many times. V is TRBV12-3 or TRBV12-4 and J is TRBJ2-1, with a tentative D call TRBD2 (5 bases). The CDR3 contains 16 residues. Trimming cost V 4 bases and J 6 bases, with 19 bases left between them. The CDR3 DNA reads TGTGCCAGCAGTTCTGGAAGCGGTAGCCTGGGCAATGAGCAGTTCTTC. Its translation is CASSSGSGSLGNEQFF.